This paragraph covers one T cell receptor (beta chain) sequence. The antigen remains unidentified. This sample was taken from a study of Siglec-9 on CD8 T cells in melanoma. Overall study results and limits: An effector memory CD8+ subset marked by Siglec-9 reportedly appeared to gather in melanoma.

Sequencing used immunoSEQ multiplex PCR; TCRdb keeps in-frame clones, though not all of them. The sample holds 30,000 or so clones; 80% are singletons and the top ten take roughly 6%. The receptor's source is a human donor in good health. The specimen sequenced was Siglec-9- CD8+ T cells sorted from blood.

The CDR3 coding sequence is TGTGCCAGCAGCACGACAGGGGGCAACAATCAGCCCCAGCATTTT. This gives the protein CASSTTGGNNQPQHF. This chain uses TRBV2 with TRBJ1-5; 10 bases are a match to TRBD1. From germline, CDR1 is SNHLY and CDR2 FYNNEI. This CDR3 region has 15 residues. The ends lost 6 bases at V and 3 bases at J; junction bases unmatched: 5.